The 21 T cell receptor beta chains below were found in one sample sequenced in a study of technical replicates of blood from four donors. Produced via immunoSEQ multiplex PCR; TCRdb's table is partial and in-frame only. The sample includes about 64,000 clones, 86% seen only once; the top ten take 5.1%. Material: PBMCs. The source of these receptors is a human donor in good health. Some clones in this sample may be carry-over from other donors' samples.

The J gene is TRBJ2-3, the V gene TRBV6-4; perhaps TRBD2 as D (6 bases). The CDR3 contains 14 residues. Germline V gene lookup returns CDR1 MRHNA and CDR2 SNTAGT. Between the trimmed V and J ends, which lost 0 bases and 6 bases, there was a span of 10 bases. The CDR3 is CASSDSILADTQYF. CDR3 nucleotides: TGTGCCAGCAGTGACTCGATACTAGCTGATACGCAGTATTTT.

This clone was seen only once. The chain joins TRBV7-3 to TRBJ2-5; TRBD1 matches 7 bases. J lost 2 bases, V lost 5 bases, and 8 bases had no gene match. CDR1 SGHTA and CDR2 FQGTGA come from the germline V gene. The CDR3 extends over 15 amino acids. CDR3 bases: TGTGCCAGCAGCGTAATGGGACAGCAACAAGAGACCCAGTACTTC. This sequence encodes CASSVMGQQQETQYF.

The CDR3 DNA sequence: TGTGCCAGCTCACCAACACCGCCTCACTCCTACGAGCAGTACTTC. Amino acids: CASSPTPPHSYEQYF. The V and J genes are TRBV18 and TRBJ2-7, with no clear D. CDR1 and CDR2 from the germline V gene are KGHSH and LQKENI. This CDR3 is 15 amino acids long. Trimming stripped 2 bases from V and 0 bases from J, with 11 bases between.

The rearrangement joins TRBV30 to TRBJ2-7, with D uncertain. Germline V CDR1 and CDR2: GTSNPN, SVGIG (reference sequence). V dropped 5 bases and J dropped 0 bases, with 23 bases sitting between them. The CDR3 is 17 residues long. This CDR3 reads CAWHHGSSTAYSYEQYF. The CDR3 coding sequence is TGTGCCTGGCATCACGGTTCTTCGACTGCCTACTCCTACGAGCAGTACTTC.

V and J are TRBV30 and TRBJ2-1; 9 nucleotides agree with TRBD2. V shed 1 base and J 7 bases; nucleotides not matched to a gene: 17. The CDR3 length is 18 residues. The germline V gene encodes CDR1 GTSNPN and CDR2 SVGIG (reference sequence). CDR3 region: CAWSADSGRLRGSNEQFF. The CDR3 nucleotides read TGTGCCTGGAGTGCGGATAGCGGGAGACTCCGAGGGTCGAATGAGCAGTTCTTC.

In nucleotides, the CDR3 is TGTGCCAGCAGTTTGGACACGGATTCGGGCTACACCTTC. It translates to CASSLDTDSGYTF. V is TRBV6-6 and J is TRBJ1-2; D is perhaps TRBD1 (5 bases). The CDR3 is made up of 13 amino acids. Germline CDR1 MNHNY, CDR2 SVGAGI (reference sequence). The ends were cut back, 4 bases at V and 8 bases at J, with 14 bases in the middle.

The chain recombines TRBV7-2 with TRBJ1-5; D uncertain. This CDR3 comprises 14 residues. The germline V gene has CDR1 SGHTA and CDR2 FQGNSA. The V and J ends lost 1 base and 6 bases respectively, with 10 bases between them. CDR3 DNA: TGTGCCAGCAGCTTAGTCCCCCGTCCTCAGCCCCAGCATTTT. This codes for CASSLVPRPQPQHF.

The chain links TRBV4-3 to TRBJ2-7, with D possibly TRBD2 on 5 matching bases. Per germline, CDR1 LGHNA and CDR2 YSLEER. Deletions cut 3 bases from V and 7 bases from J, with 10 bases between. The CDR3 sequence is 12 residues long. The CDR3 region has the DNA TGCGCCAGCAGCCAGACCTCGGGAGAGCAGTACTTC. This gives the protein CASSQTSGEQYF.

V and J are TRBV11-3 and TRBJ2-2; 7 bases align to TRBD2. This CDR3 comprises 14 residues. Germline CDR1 is SGHNT and CDR2 is YENEEA. V was clipped by 4 bases and J by 4 bases; unmatched bases: 3. The CDR3: CASSSAGSTGELFF. The CDR3 coding sequence is TGTGCCAGCAGCTCAGCGGGAAGCACCGGGGAGCTGTTTTTT.

The chain has TRBV7-9 and TRBJ1-1; weak D call: TRBD1 (6 bases). This CDR3 is built from 15 residues. Trimming removed 1 base at V and 0 bases at J, with 9 bases between. Germline CDR1 and CDR2: SEHNR and FQNEAQ (reference sequence). CDR3 in DNA: TGTGCCAGCAGCTTAGGACAGGACTTGAACACTGAAGCTTTCTTT. It specifies CASSLGQDLNTEAFF.

This clone was found once. The chain uses TRBV6-1 and TRBJ2-7; D is perhaps TRBD2 (7 bases). This CDR3 contains 15 residues. Germline V gives CDR1 MNHNS, CDR2 SASEGT. V gave up 2 bases and J gave up 4 bases, with 15 bases separating them. DNA of the CDR3: TGTGCCAGCAGTGAAACGCGCGGGGGCCCTTACGAGCAGTACTTC. Translated, it gives CASSETRGGPYEQYF.

V is TRBV7-9 and J is TRBJ2-3, with 7 bases aligning to TRBD2. This CDR3 has 14 residues. Germline CDR1 reads SEHNR; CDR2 reads FQNEAQ (reference sequence). V was pared by 8 bases and J by 6 bases, with 11 bases of the junction left unmatched. This CDR3 is CASVREAGWDTQYF. The CDR3 nucleotides are TGTGCCAGCGTCCGGGAGGCCGGGTGGGATACGCAGTATTTT.

The V call is TRBV5-1, the J call TRBJ2-5; TRBD2 might be the D (6 bases). V was trimmed by 3 bases and J by 4 bases, leaving 16 bases between them. The CDR3 totals 15 residues. The germline gives CDR1 SGHRS, CDR2 YFSETQ. The CDR3 here is CASSSGLSQGETQYF. CDR3 DNA: TGCGCCAGCAGCTCGGGACTTTCCCAAGGAGAGACCCAGTACTTC. Supplemented by reference TRBV5-1 and TRBJ2-5, the full variable domain reads KAGVTQTPRYLIKTRGQQVTLSCSPISGHRSVSWYQQTPGQGLQFLFEYFSETQRNKGNFPGRFSGRQFSNSRSEMNVSTLELGDSALYLCASSSGLSQGETQYFGPGTRLLVL.

V gene TRBV7-3 combines with J gene TRBJ2-2; 7 positions agree with TRBD1. CDR3 length: 13 amino acids. V was clipped by 5 bases and J by 12 bases; unmatched bases: 9. Germline V lookup: CDR1 SGHTA, CDR2 FQGTGA. CDR3 sequence: CASSLNRGSQLFF. The CDR3 DNA sequence: TGTGCCAGCAGCCTAAACAGGGGCTCTCAGCTGTTTTTT.

J is TRBJ1-3 and V is TRBV15; no firm D call. Per the germline V gene, CDR1 is LNHNV and CDR2 is YYDKDF (reference sequence). V lost 0 bases and J 6 bases, leaving 3 bases between the germline ends. The CDR3 is 12 amino acids. The CDR3 sequence is CATSRELNTIYF. In nucleotides, the CDR3 is TGTGCCACCAGCAGAGAACTAAACACCATATATTTT.

The chain recombines TRBV2 with TRBJ2-2; tentatively, D is TRBD1 (5 bases). V was trimmed by 5 bases and J by 2 bases, leaving 12 bases between them. Per germline, CDR1 SNHLY and CDR2 FYNNEI. The CDR3 loop spans 15 amino acids. CDR3 nucleotide sequence: TGTGCCAGCAGTACACAGGAAACCAACACCGGGGAGCTGTTTTTT. This gives the protein CASSTQETNTGELFF.

This rearrangement joins TRBV5-8 to TRBJ2-3, with 14 bases lining up with TRBD2. Trimming at V came to 4 bases and at J to 4 bases, leaving 8 bases not matched to a gene. CDR3 length equals 17 residues. Germline CDR1 is SGHTS and CDR2 is YDEGEE. CDR3 sequence reads: CASSPPVGLAGADTQYF. The CDR3 DNA is TGTGCCAGCAGCCCACCGGTGGGACTAGCGGGAGCAGATACGCAGTATTTT.

This chain links TRBV5-4 with TRBJ2-7; 9 bases are shared with TRBD2. The trim removed 0 bases at V and 7 bases at J, leaving 8 bases unmatched. Germline V lookup: CDR1 SGHNT, CDR2 YYREEE (reference sequence). The CDR3 extends over 15 amino acids. In DNA form, the CDR3 reads TGTGCCAGCAGCTTGGTGGCTAGCGGGATGTTGGAGCAGTACTTC. Protein: CASSLVASGMLEQYF. Combining the CDR3 with reference TRBV5-4 and TRBJ2-7 gives the whole variable domain ETGVTQSPTHLIKTRGQQVTLRCSSQSGHNTVSWYQQALGQGPQFIFQYYREEENGRGNFPPRFSGLQFPNYSSELNVNALELDDSALYLCASSLVASGMLEQYFGPGTRLTVT.

V usage is TRBV6-5 and J usage is TRBJ2-7, with 10 bases matching TRBD1. The CDR3 loop spans 15 amino acids. Germline V gene data show CDR1 as MNHEY and CDR2 as SVGAGI. Losses at the gene ends were 6 bases for V and 7 bases for J; bases not matched to a gene: 12. CDR3 in amino acids: CASRARDRGLWEQYF. CDR3 DNA sequence: TGTGCCAGCAGGGCCCGGGACAGGGGTTTATGGGAGCAGTACTTC.

The chain couples TRBV25-1 to TRBJ2-4; a weak D match, TRBD1 (5 bases). Germline lookup yields CDR1 MGHDK and CDR2 SYGVNS. Trimming cost V 4 bases and J 0 bases, with 13 bases left between them. The CDR3 length is 16 residues. CDR3 DNA sequence: TGTGCCAGCAGTGCGGGTACAGGCCTAGCCAAAAACATTCAGTACTTC. This codes for CASSAGTGLAKNIQYF. Together with reference TRBV25-1 and TRBJ2-4, the CDR3 gives the full variable domain: EADIYQTPRYLVIGTGKKITLECSQTMGHDKMYWYQQDPGMELHLIHYSYGVNSTEKGDLSSESTVSRIRTEHFPLTLESARPSHTSQYLCASSAGTGLAKNIQYFGAGTRLSVL.

The genes are TRBV7-8 and TRBJ1-3; no firm D call. Trimming took 5 bases from V and 0 from J, leaving 14 bases between them. The CDR3 extends over 16 amino acids. Looked up from germline, CDR1 is SGHVS and CDR2 is FQNEAQ. DNA for the CDR3: TGTGCCAGCAGCCGAGGCGCCCACGACTCTGGAAACACCATATATTTT. Its protein product is CASSRGAHDSGNTIYF.